What follows describes a single T cell receptor beta chain. This CDR3 has 15 residues. Looked up from germline, CDR1 is SGHVS and CDR2 is FQNEAQ. The germline V and J ends were trimmed by 6 bases and 0 bases, with 12 bases remaining between them. The data stem from a study of blood T cells in healthy people across ages. Researchers isolated at least 6 million PBMCs per sample. Primed by a sample-barcoded 5' primer and a J-beta primer mix, a second PCR proceeded for 7 to 11 cycles. Every single cDNA molecule received a tag from a template-switch adaptor with 12 random nucleotides. Via MiXCR, TCRdb re-called the 5' RACE reads, giving one row per CDR3 protein. The data contain more than 1,000,000 distinct CDR3 sequences, about 23% of them singletons. These records were also assigned to another study, of T cells of mothers and their children. Turning to that study: The donors comprised more than 5 children and their three healthy Caucasian mothers.

The chain links TRBV7-8 to TRBJ2-1; maybe TRBD2 (5 bases). This TCR derives from a girl aged 2 to 9 in good health. The sample was blood. As DNA, the CDR3 is TGTGCCAGCAGTGAGCGGTCACGCTCCTACAATGAGCAGTTCTTC. Translation gives CASSERSRSYNEQFF.